Presented here are 26 T cell receptor beta chains from one specimen sequenced in a study of CXCR3-negative and CXCR3-positive naive CD8 T cells (dated by TCRdb to the late 2010s). What the work shows at the level of the full study, not this receptor alone: Compared with CXCR3-negative naive cells, CXCR3-positive naive cells had TRB CDR3s with higher hydrophobicity (lower Kidera factor 4), lower energy, and higher strength and volume indices.

The instrument given in TCRdb is NextSeq 550. The Human TCR Profiling Kit (MiLaboratory) was used to make UMI-labeled 5' RACE TRB cDNA libraries. Each entry corresponds to one CDR3 protein sequence from reads that TCRdb reprocessed, and DNA is not given. This sample's table lists just under 90,000 distinct CDR3 sequences. 0.82% of the sample comes from the top ten. Antigen specificity for these receptors is unknown. Sequenced sample: naive CXCR3+ CD8+ T cells from blood. The intended sense of this specimen's cell subset or site label: CD45RO-CCR7+CD27+CD95- naive CD8+ T cells expressing CXCR3 (TNR3+). The receptor set was obtained from a human donor in good health. Some clones in this sample may be carry-over from other donors' samples.

The chain is built from TRBV11-2 and TRBJ2-2; TCRdb's D gene call, TRBD1, goes unchecked for lack of DNA. CDR1 is SGHAT and CDR2 is FQNNGV in the germline V gene. There are 16 residues in the CDR3. The CDR3 sequence is CASSITRGGGTGELFF.

This chain's CDR3 is CASRQGGNYGYTF. The chain couples TRBV5-1 to TRBJ1-2; TCRdb calls TRBD1, which cannot be checked without DNA. This CDR3 is built from 13 residues. Germline V lookup: CDR1 SGHRS, CDR2 YFSETQ.

The chain couples TRBV20-1 to TRBJ2-1; TCRdb's D call, TRBD2, is unchecked because there is no DNA. The CDR3 sequence is 15 residues long. CDR1 and CDR2 (germline): DFQATT, SNEGSKA (reference sequence). The CDR3 loop is CSRDGAGGQYNEQFF.

The genes are TRBV4-1 and TRBJ2-5. This CDR3 has 14 residues. Germline lookup yields CDR1 MGHRA and CDR2 YSYEKL. The CDR3: CASSQDTVRETQYF.

The chain uses TRBV11-2 and TRBJ1-2. The germline CDR1 and CDR2 sequences are SGHAT and FQNNGV. The CDR3 totals 14 residues. The CDR3 reads CASSLAREFYGYTF. The whole variable domain, remainder taken from reference TRBV11-2 and TRBJ1-2, is EAGVAQSPRYKIIEKRQSVAFWCNPISGHATLYWYQQILGQGPKLLIQFQNNGVVDDSQLPKDRFSAERLKGVDSTLKIQPAKLEDSAVYLCASSLAREFYGYTFGSGTRLTVV.

The chain carries TRBV6-4 and TRBJ2-1. Germline V CDR1 and CDR2: MRHNA, SNTAGT. This CDR3 contains 14 residues. CDR3 residues: CASSTEATHMEQFF.

The chain uses TRBV4-3 and TRBJ1-5. The germline gives CDR1 LGHNA, CDR2 YSLEER. The CDR3 runs 17 residues. The CDR3 spells CASSQDIPPDSNQPQHF.

V usage is TRBV7-3 and J usage is TRBJ2-1; the TRBD2 assignment by TCRdb is unverifiable without DNA. Germline lookup yields CDR1 SGHTA and CDR2 FQGTGA. The length of the CDR3 is 14 residues. CDR3 loop: CASSSTGGVNEQLF.

J is TRBJ2-7 and V is TRBV12-3 or TRBV12-4; TCRdb names TRBD1, which stays unverified in the absence of DNA. The CDR3 totals 14 residues. The CDR3 spells CASSFGQGGYEQYF.

The V and J genes are TRBV7-9 and TRBJ2-7; TCRdb gives TRBD2 as the D gene, but with no DNA this cannot be confirmed. The CDR3 loop spans 18 amino acids. Germline values: CDR1 SEHNR, CDR2 FQNEAQ (reference sequence). This chain's CDR3 is CASSSLAGEASGSYEQYF.

This chain joins TRBV20-1 and TRBJ2-7; TCRdb proposes TRBD2, but this gene call is untestable without DNA. Germline CDR1 DFQATT, CDR2 SNEGSKA (reference sequence). The CDR3 covers 15 residues. The CDR3 protein is CSARPLAGDAYEQYF.

The chain is built from TRBV5-5 and TRBJ2-7. This CDR3 has 15 residues. CDR1 is SGHKS and CDR2 is YYEKEE in the germline V gene (reference sequence). CDR3 protein: CASSLDSHGPYEQYF.

The V call is TRBV2, the J call TRBJ2-7; TCRdb's assignment of TRBD2 cannot be checked, as there is no DNA. Germline CDR1 SNHLY, CDR2 FYNNEI. This CDR3 region has 13 residues. The CDR3 loop reads CASLTLISYEQYF.

The chain combines TRBV6-5 with TRBJ2-5. Germline CDR1 and CDR2: MNHEY and SVGAGI. This CDR3 is built from 13 residues. CDR3 loop: CASSKGYQETQYF.

The chain links TRBV27 to TRBJ1-6. CDR1 and CDR2 from the germline V gene are MNHEY and SMNVEV (reference sequence). This CDR3 region has 15 residues. CDR3 sequence reads: CASKRSGDYNSPLHF.

V usage is TRBV5-6 and J usage is TRBJ1-2. Germline V gene data show CDR1 as SGHDT and CDR2 as YYEEEE. This CDR3 is 16 amino acids long. The CDR3 sequence is CASSPEGWGLDYGYTF.

The chain links TRBV3-1 to TRBJ2-5; TCRdb's D gene call, TRBD1, goes unchecked for lack of DNA. The CDR3 consists of 15 residues. In germline, CDR1 is LGHDT, CDR2 YNNKEL (reference sequence). This CDR3 reads CASSQDWTPQETQYF.

The CDR3: CASSYAGSNQPQHF. The chain carries TRBV6-2 or TRBV6-3 and TRBJ1-5; no DNA is available, so the TRBD1 call from TCRdb remains unchecked. This CDR3 comprises 14 residues. Germline V gives CDR1 MNHEY, CDR2 SVGEGT.

The chain employs TRBV19 and TRBJ1-5. The germline CDR1 and CDR2 sequences are LNHDA and SQIVND (reference sequence). The CDR3 totals 14 residues. The CDR3 here is CASSIKSSNQPQHF. Complete variable domain (other parts from reference TRBV19 and TRBJ1-5): DGGITQSPKYLFRKEGQNVTLSCEQNLNHDAMYWYRQDPGQGLRLIYYSQIVNDFQKGDIAEGYSVSREKKESFPLTVTSAQKNPTAFYLCASSIKSSNQPQHFGDGTRLSIL.

The chain links TRBV28 to TRBJ2-7; TCRdb proposes TRBD2, but this gene call is untestable without DNA. The CDR3 totals 14 residues. The germline V gene encodes CDR1 MDHEN and CDR2 SYDVKM. The CDR3 reads CASSLRPERYEQYF.

V usage is TRBV12-3 or TRBV12-4 and J usage is TRBJ1-2. The CDR3 runs 11 residues. The CDR3 protein is CASSLGYGYTF.

This sequence joins TRBV9 and TRBJ2-7; TCRdb's D gene call, TRBD1, goes unchecked for lack of DNA. Germline V gene lookup returns CDR1 SGDLS and CDR2 YYNGEE. The CDR3 spans 14 residues. This CDR3 reads CASSPGQASYEQYF. The whole variable domain, remainder taken from reference TRBV9 and TRBJ2-7, is DSGVTQTPKHLITATGQRVTLRCSPRSGDLSVYWYQQSLDQGLQFLIQYYNGEERAKGNILERFSAQQFPDLHSELNLSSLELGDSALYFCASSPGQASYEQYFGPGTRLTVT.

The V call is TRBV5-1, the J call TRBJ2-7. The V gene's germline CDR1 is SGHRS and CDR2 YFSETQ. This CDR3 is built from 15 residues. This CDR3 reads CASSLIAGAYYEQYF.

V gene TRBV9 combines with J gene TRBJ2-1; TCRdb calls TRBD2, which cannot be checked without DNA. The CDR3 loop spans 14 amino acids. CDR1 is SGDLS, CDR2 YYNGEE, per germline. The CDR3 spells CASSPPDNRDEQFF.

The chain couples TRBV5-1 to TRBJ2-7; TCRdb's D call, TRBD1, is unchecked because there is no DNA. The germline V gene encodes CDR1 SGHRS and CDR2 YFSETQ. CDR3 length equals 16 residues. This CDR3 is CASSFYGQGDIYEQYF.

V and J are TRBV6-2 or TRBV6-3 and TRBJ1-1. This CDR3 comprises 12 residues. CDR1 and CDR2 from the germline V gene are MNHEY and SVGEGT. This CDR3 reads CASSYTRREAFF.